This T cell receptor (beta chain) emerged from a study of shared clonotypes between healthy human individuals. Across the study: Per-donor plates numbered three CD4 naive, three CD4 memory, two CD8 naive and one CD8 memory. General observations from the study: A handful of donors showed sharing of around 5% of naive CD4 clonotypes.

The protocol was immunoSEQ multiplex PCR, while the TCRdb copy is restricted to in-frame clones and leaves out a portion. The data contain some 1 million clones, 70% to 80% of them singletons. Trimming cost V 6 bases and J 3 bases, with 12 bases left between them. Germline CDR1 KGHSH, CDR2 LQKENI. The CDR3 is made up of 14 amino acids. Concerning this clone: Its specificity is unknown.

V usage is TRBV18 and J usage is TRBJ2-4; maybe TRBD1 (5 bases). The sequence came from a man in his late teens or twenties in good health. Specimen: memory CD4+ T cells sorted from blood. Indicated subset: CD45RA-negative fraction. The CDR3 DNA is TGTGCCAGCTCCGAACAGGAGAACAAAAACATTCAGTACTTC. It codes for CASSEQENKNIQYF. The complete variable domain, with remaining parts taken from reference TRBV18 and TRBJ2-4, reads NAGVMQNPRHLVRRRGQEARLRCSPMKGHSHVYWYRQLPEEGLKFMVYLQKENIIDESGMPKERFSAEFPKEGPSILRIQQVVRGDSAAYFCASSEQENKNIQYFGAGTRLSVL.